A single sample gave rise to the 10 T cell receptor beta chains below, sequenced in a study of long-term antiretroviral therapy in people with HIV. Runs used v3.0 of the immunoSEQ assay and were done at survey level. Only in-frame clones appear in the TCRdb table, and some are missing; sequencing was by immunoSEQ multiplex PCR. The sample shows 20,000 to 25,000 clones, 79% of them seen only once. The sample in question was unsorted PBMCs, obtained 4.1 years after starting antiretroviral therapy. These receptor sequences come from a woman in her thirties or forties with HIV.

The V and J genes are TRBV7-9 and TRBJ1-2; unclear D gene. The CDR3 totals 11 residues. Germline CDR1 is SEHNR and CDR2 is FQNEAQ (reference sequence). The V and J ends lost 3 bases and 3 bases respectively, with 2 bases between them. CDR3 sequence (DNA): TGTGCCAGCAGCTTGGACTATGGCTACACCTTC. Residues: CASSLDYGYTF.

V usage is TRBV6-5 and J usage is TRBJ2-1; 12 positions agree with TRBD2. Germline CDR1 is MNHEY and CDR2 is SVGAGI. The V gene end was trimmed by 6 bases and the J gene end by 5 bases; junction bases not matched to a gene: 5. CDR3 length: 15 residues. CDR3 in amino acids: CASSPTSGSNNEQFF. The DNA for the CDR3 is TGTGCCAGCAGCCCGACTAGCGGGAGTAACAATGAGCAGTTCTTC.

The chain combines TRBV5-1 with TRBJ1-4; D is undetermined. Germline CDR1 is SGHRS and CDR2 is YFSETQ. V shed 5 bases and J shed 12 bases, with 23 bases lying between them. The CDR3 has 15 amino acids. The CDR3 sequence is CASSGGRGAPEELFF. The CDR3 bases are TGCGCCAGCAGTGGAGGTCGGGGTGCGCCCGAAGAACTGTTTTTT.

The CDR3 bases are TGCGCCAGCAGCCAAGATTTTGATGAGCAGTTCTTC. Translation gives CASSQDFDEQFF. The chain couples TRBV4-1 to TRBJ2-1; D is unclear. V dropped 0 bases and J dropped 8 bases, with 5 bases sitting between them. There are 12 residues in the CDR3. Germline V gene lookup returns CDR1 MGHRA and CDR2 YSYEKL.

The chain is built from TRBV5-4 and TRBJ2-2; tentative D call: TRBD1 (5 bases). This CDR3 is 16 amino acids long. Germline CDR1 SGHNT, CDR2 YYREEE (reference sequence). V lost 4 bases and J 6 bases, leaving 19 bases between the germline ends. This CDR3 reads CASSPQSGLFAGELFF. CDR3 DNA sequence: TGTGCCAGCAGCCCCCAGTCAGGGCTCTTCGCCGGGGAGCTGTTTTTT.

The V call is TRBV7-9, the J call TRBJ2-1; tentatively, D is TRBD1 or TRBD2 (6 bases each). This CDR3 is built from 16 residues. Trimming cost V 5 bases and J 1 base, with 15 bases left between them. CDR1 and CDR2 from the germline V gene are SEHNR and FQNEAQ (reference sequence). This chain's CDR3 is CASSRRGGLSYNEQFF. The CDR3 coding sequence is TGTGCCAGCAGCCGAAGAGGGGGGTTATCCTACAATGAGCAGTTCTTC.

The chain links TRBV27 to TRBJ2-3; possible D gene TRBD2, 5 bases. Germline V gives CDR1 MNHEY, CDR2 SMNVEV (reference sequence). Trimming left V 6 bases short and J 3 bases short, with 10 bases between. This CDR3 spans 13 amino acids. Written as DNA, the CDR3 is TGTGCCAGCAGAATCGGCGGGACAGATACGCAGTATTTT. It translates to CASRIGGTDTQYF.

This clone has a single count. The chain uses TRBV9 and TRBJ2-1, with TRBD2 matching over 7 bases. This CDR3 comprises 18 residues. Trimming cost V 0 bases and J 4 bases; bases outside gene matches: 13. Germline V gene data show CDR1 as SGDLS and CDR2 as YYNGEE. In DNA, the CDR3 is TGTGCCAGCAGCGTAGCTGTTAGCGGGCCGGGTGGATACAATGAGCAGTTCTTC. It yields the protein CASSVAVSGPGGYNEQFF. Full variable domain (remainder filled in from reference TRBV9 and TRBJ2-1): DSGVTQTPKHLITATGQRVTLRCSPRSGDLSVYWYQQSLDQGLQFLIQYYNGEERAKGNILERFSAQQFPDLHSELNLSSLELGDSALYFCASSVAVSGPGGYNEQFFGPGTRLTVL.

This rearrangement joins TRBV11-2 to TRBJ2-1; D uncertain. The germline V gene has CDR1 SGHAT and CDR2 FQNNGV. The CDR3 spans 15 residues. The V gene lost 6 bases and the J gene lost 0 bases, with 12 bases spanning the gap. The CDR3 sequence is CASRIESSSYNEQFF. CDR3 DNA: TGTGCCAGCAGAATCGAAAGTAGCTCCTACAATGAGCAGTTCTTC.

The V gene is TRBV11-3, the J gene TRBJ2-7, with D possibly matching TRBD2 (5 bases). Trimming shortened V by 1 base and J by 4 bases, and 8 bases separated the two germline ends. CDR1 SGHNT and CDR2 YENEEA come from the germline V gene. The CDR3 extends over 13 amino acids. The CDR3 sequence: CASSLVVAYEQYF. The CDR3 coding sequence is TGTGCCAGCAGCTTAGTCGTAGCGTACGAGCAGTACTTC.